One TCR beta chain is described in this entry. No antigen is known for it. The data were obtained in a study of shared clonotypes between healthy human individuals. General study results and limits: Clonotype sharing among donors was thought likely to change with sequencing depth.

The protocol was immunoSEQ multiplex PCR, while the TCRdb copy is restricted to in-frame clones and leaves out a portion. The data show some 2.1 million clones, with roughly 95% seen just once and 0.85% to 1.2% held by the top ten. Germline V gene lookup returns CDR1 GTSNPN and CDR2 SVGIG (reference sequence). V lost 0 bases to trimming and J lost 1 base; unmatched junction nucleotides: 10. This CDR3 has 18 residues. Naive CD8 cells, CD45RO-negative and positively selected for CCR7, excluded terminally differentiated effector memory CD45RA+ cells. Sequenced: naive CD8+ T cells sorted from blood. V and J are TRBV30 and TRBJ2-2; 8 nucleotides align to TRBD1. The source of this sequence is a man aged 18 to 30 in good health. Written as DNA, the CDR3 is TGTGCCTGGAGTGTACTCGGACAGGGTTTCATGAACACCGGGGAGCTGTTTTTT. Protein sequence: CAWSVLGQGFMNTGELFF.